Below, 26 T cell receptor beta chains from the same sample are listed, as sequenced in a study of blood T cell repertoires in COVID-19. Profiled with immunoSEQ multiplex PCR; TCRdb holds only in-frame clones, not every one. The data hold under 350,000 clones, with 80% to 90% observed a single time. Sequencing was performed on PBMCs or T cells enriched from blood (not recorded which). These receptors were taken from a woman aged 40 to 50 with acute COVID-19.

The chain carries TRBV19 and TRBJ1-6; D is unresolved. Between the trimmed V and J ends, which lost 7 bases and 6 bases, there was a span of 13 bases. Germline V gene data show CDR1 as LNHDA and CDR2 as SQIVND (reference sequence). The CDR3 contains 14 residues. CDR3 residues: CASISGQTNSPLHF. CDR3 DNA: TGTGCCAGTATCAGCGGGCAGACTAATTCACCCCTCCACTTT. The variable domain in full, with the rest retrieved from reference TRBV19 and TRBJ1-6, is DGGITQSPKYLFRKEGQNVTLSCEQNLNHDAMYWYRQDPGQGLRLIYYSQIVNDFQKGDIAEGYSVSREKKESFPLTVTSAQKNPTAFYLCASISGQTNSPLHFGNGTRLTVT.

The chain uses TRBV9 and TRBJ2-3; TRBD2 matches at 8 bases. The CDR3 runs to 15 residues. Germline CDR1 and CDR2: SGDLS and YYNGEE. Unmatched junction bases numbered 6, after V lost 3 bases and J lost 3 bases. CDR3 DNA sequence: TGTGCCAGCAGCGATGGGACTAGTAGTACAGATACGCAGTATTTT. The encoded protein is CASSDGTSSTDTQYF. The entire variable domain, with the rest obtained from reference TRBV9 and TRBJ2-3, is as follows: DSGVTQTPKHLITATGQRVTLRCSPRSGDLSVYWYQQSLDQGLQFLIQYYNGEERAKGNILERFSAQQFPDLHSELNLSSLELGDSALYFCASSDGTSSTDTQYFGPGTRLTVL.

This clone was observed a single time. This chain joins TRBV3-1 (or the pseudogene TRBV3-2) and TRBJ2-7; D may be TRBD1 (6 bases). Germline V lookup: CDR1 LGHDT, CDR2 YNNKEL (reference sequence). The CDR3 spans 16 residues. The V end lost 0 bases, the J end lost 3 bases, and 15 bases lay between the germline ends. The CDR3 sequence is CASSQEGARGNYEQYF. Written as DNA, the CDR3 is TGTGCCAGCAGCCAAGAGGGGGCGAGGGGAAACTACGAGCAGTACTTC.

The V call is TRBV7-2, the J call TRBJ2-7, with a tentative D call TRBD2 (7 bases). The V end lost 0 bases, the J end lost 2 bases, and 11 bases lay between the germline ends. The germline V gene has CDR1 SGHTA and CDR2 FQGNSA. This CDR3 contains 15 residues. The CDR3 spells CASSLAEGGPYEQYF. DNA for the CDR3: TGTGCCAGCAGCTTAGCGGAGGGGGGGCCCTACGAGCAGTACTTC.

The CDR3 DNA sequence: TGTGCCAGCAGTGCCCGGGACGGTACAACAGGGAACTCCTACAATGAGCAGTTCTTC. As protein: CASSARDGTTGNSYNEQFF. This chain links TRBV6-1 with TRBJ2-1, with TRBD1 as a possible D gene (6 bases). The CDR3 has 19 residues. In germline, CDR1 is MNHNS, CDR2 SASEGT. The germline V and J ends were trimmed by 4 bases and 0 bases, with 22 bases remaining between them.

This chain uses TRBV5-1 with TRBJ2-5, with TRBD2 identical over 8 bases. From germline, CDR1 is SGHRS and CDR2 YFSETQ. The CDR3 length is 18 residues. J lost 6 bases, V lost 5 bases, and 21 bases had no gene match. Written as DNA, the CDR3 is TGCGCCAGCAGTTATTGGGAGTTGGCGGGAGGACAACAGAAGACCCAGTACTTC. It is translated as CASSYWELAGGQQKTQYF.

This chain connects TRBV9 to TRBJ2-1, with D possibly being TRBD1 (6 bases). There are 12 residues in the CDR3. Germline-derived CDR1 and CDR2 are SGDLS and YYNGEE. The germline V and J ends were trimmed by 7 bases and 8 bases, with 13 bases remaining between them. Written as DNA, the CDR3 is TGTGCCAGCGGCTTAGGGGGAGATGAGCAGTTCTTC. This codes for CASGLGGDEQFF.

J is TRBJ1-4 and V is TRBV28, with D perhaps matching TRBD1 (5 bases). V gave up 1 base and J gave up 7 bases, with 13 bases separating them. Looked up from germline, CDR1 is MDHEN and CDR2 is SYDVKM. The CDR3 is 15 residues long. The CDR3 region has the DNA TGTGCCAGCAGTTTATCTTGGGGCTCTCGTGAAAAACTGTTTTTT. Amino acids: CASSLSWGSREKLFF. The full variable domain, its missing parts supplied by reference TRBV28 and TRBJ1-4, is DVKVTQSSRYLVKRTGEKVFLECVQDMDHENMFWYRQDPGLGLRLIYFSYDVKMKEKGDIPEGYSVSREKKERFSLILESASTNQTSMYLCASSLSWGSREKLFFGSGTQLSVL.

The chain joins TRBV6-5 to TRBJ2-1, with 7 bases fitting TRBD2. Germline assignment: CDR1 MNHEY and CDR2 SVGAGI. This CDR3 has 15 amino acids. With V trimmed by 5 bases and J by 5 bases, 9 bases remained unmatched. The CDR3 protein is CASSTFGGRDNEQFF. As DNA, the CDR3 is TGTGCCAGCAGTACCTTCGGGGGGAGGGACAATGAGCAGTTCTTC.

The CDR3 nucleotides are TGTGCCATCAGTGCACAACTAAACACTGAAGCTTTCTTT. Translating gives CAISAQLNTEAFF. This chain uses TRBV10-3 with TRBJ1-1; no clear D. The CDR3 extends over 13 amino acids. The V gene lost 4 bases and the J gene lost 2 bases, with 8 bases spanning the gap. Germline values: CDR1 ENHRY, CDR2 SYGVKD.

The rearrangement links TRBV5-4 to TRBJ2-7; tentatively, D is TRBD1 (5 bases). The CDR3 extends over 14 amino acids. The ends were cut back, 1 base at V and 5 bases at J, with 13 bases in the middle. Germline V gives CDR1 SGHNT, CDR2 YYREEE (reference sequence). CDR3 sequence (DNA): TGTGCCAGCAGCTTGCAGGGTCGGGCTAACGAGCAGTACTTC. This translates into CASSLQGRANEQYF.

V and J are TRBV1 and TRBJ2-4; TRBD1 is the table's D call and was not checked against the DNA. TRBV1 represents a pseudogene. The CDR3 has 16 residues. The CDR3 DNA reads as TGCACCAGCAGCCAAACACCCGGGACAGAATATGGCATTCAGTACTTC. It specifies CTSSQTPGTEYGIQYF.

The chain's CDR3 is CASSLQALVRRNSPLHF. The CDR3 nucleotides read TGTGCCAGCAGCTTACAGGCGTTGGTCCGCCGTAATTCACCCCTCCACTTT. The V call is TRBV27, the J call TRBJ1-6; TRBD1 might be the D (5 bases). The CDR3 sequence is 17 residues long. Germline lookup yields CDR1 MNHEY and CDR2 SMNVEV (reference sequence). V lost 6 bases and J 6 bases, leaving 21 bases between the germline ends.

The CDR3: CASSQGPLGRSGELFF. The CDR3 DNA follows: TGTGCCAGCAGCCAAGGCCCCCTCGGGAGGTCCGGGGAGCTGTTTTTT. The chain combines TRBV4-2 with TRBJ2-2; 7 positions agree with TRBD2. CDR3 length equals 16 residues. Germline CDR1 LGHNA, CDR2 YNFKEQ. V shed 1 base, J shed 6 bases, and the junction held 8 bases outside the gene matches.

The gene calls are TRBV29-1 and TRBJ1-2, with 10 bases identical to TRBD1. Germline V lookup: CDR1 SQVTM, CDR2 ANQGSEA. V was clipped by 4 bases and J by 4 bases; unmatched bases: 0. This CDR3 is 12 amino acids long. CDR3 bases: TGCAGCGTTGGGACAGGGGGCTATGGCTACACCTTC. Translating it yields CSVGTGGYGYTF. Supplemented by reference TRBV29-1 and TRBJ1-2, the full variable domain reads SAVISQKPSRDICQRGTSLTIQCQVDSQVTMMFWYRQQPGQSLTLIATANQGSEATYESGFVIDKFPISRPNLTFSTLTVSNMSPEDSSIYLCSVGTGGYGYTFGSGTRLTVV.

The CDR3 DNA reads TGTGCCAGCAGTTCGGGACAGGGGGCCGCCTATGGCTACACCTTC. Amino acid sequence: CASSSGQGAAYGYTF. This chain links TRBV27 with TRBJ1-2, with TRBD1 identical over 12 bases. Trimming at V came to 4 bases and at J to 4 bases, leaving 4 bases not matched to a gene. From germline, CDR1 is MNHEY and CDR2 SMNVEV (reference sequence). The CDR3 is made up of 15 amino acids.

The CDR3 DNA follows: TGTGCCAGCAGTGGCTCTCAGGGCAGTGGAGATAACTATGGCTACACCTTC. Its translation: CASSGSQGSGDNYGYTF. The chain uses TRBV28 and TRBJ1-2; a weak D match, TRBD1 (5 bases). The CDR3 loop spans 17 amino acids. Germline values: CDR1 MDHEN, CDR2 SYDVKM. V was clipped by 5 bases and J by 1 base, with 20 bases between them.

This chain uses TRBV20-1 with TRBJ2-3; D gene ambiguous. CDR1 is DFQATT and CDR2 is SNEGSKA in the germline V gene (reference sequence). Trimming stripped 5 bases from V and 3 bases from J, with 6 bases between. CDR3 size: 11 residues. The CDR3, as DNA: TGCAGTGCTCGTCTTACAGATACGCAGTATTTT. Amino acids: CSARLTDTQYF.

This CDR3 is CASSTGGPQILTYEQYF. CDR3 in DNA: TGTGCCAGCAGCACAGGGGGGCCTCAAATTTTAACCTACGAGCAGTACTTC. The V call is TRBV7-8, the J call TRBJ2-7, with 8 bases lining up with TRBD1. The CDR3 loop spans 17 amino acids. The trim removed 5 bases at V and 2 bases at J, leaving 14 bases unmatched. The germline CDR1 and CDR2 sequences are SGHVS and FQNEAQ.

The chain is built from TRBV5-8 and TRBJ2-7; D remains ambiguous. Germline CDR1 reads SGHTS; CDR2 reads YDEGEE. Trimming cost V 0 bases and J 3 bases, with 10 bases left between them. The CDR3 loop spans 14 amino acids. As DNA, the CDR3 is TGTGCCAGCAGCTTGGCTGGAGTGAGCTACGAGCAGTACTTC. This encodes CASSLAGVSYEQYF.

The chain employs TRBV20-1 and TRBJ2-1, with TRBD2 matching over 9 bases. Trimming removed 3 bases from V and 3 bases from J; junction bases left unmatched: 6. CDR3 size: 15 residues. Germline CDR1 and CDR2: DFQATT and SNEGSKA (reference sequence). The CDR3 sequence: CSASGSGGYYNEQFF. Here the CDR3 DNA reads TGCAGTGCTAGTGGCAGCGGGGGGTACTACAATGAGCAGTTCTTC.

This chain joins TRBV7-2 and TRBJ2-3; D perhaps matches TRBD2 (5 bases). CDR1 is SGHTA and CDR2 is FQGNSA in the germline V gene. This CDR3 has 15 amino acids. Deletions cut 5 bases from V and 0 bases from J, with 12 bases between. DNA for the CDR3: TGTGCCAGCAGCGTACGACTATATAGCACAGATACGCAGTATTTT. Encoded protein: CASSVRLYSTDTQYF.

CDR3 amino acids: CASTALTQFF. The CDR3 DNA follows: TGTGCCAGTACGGCACTAACTCAGTTCTTC. V gene TRBV3-1 (or the pseudogene TRBV3-2) combines with J gene TRBJ2-1; D is undetermined. V lost 9 bases and J 13 bases, leaving 13 bases between the germline ends. This CDR3 comprises 10 residues. The germline gives CDR1 LGHDT, CDR2 YNNKEL (reference sequence).

CDR3 in amino acids: CASSTSGSSYEQYF. The CDR3 DNA sequence: TGCGCCAGCAGCACCAGCGGGAGCTCCTACGAGCAGTACTTC. The gene calls are TRBV5-1 and TRBJ2-7, with 8 positions matching TRBD2. The CDR3 has 14 amino acids. V trimming: 4 bases; J trimming: 0 bases; junction bases outside the gene matches: 3. Germline V gene sequence: CDR1 SGHRS, CDR2 YFSETQ.

The genes are TRBV12-3 or TRBV12-4 and TRBJ2-7; 7 bases align to TRBD1. With V trimmed by 6 bases and J by 2 bases, 1 base remained unmatched. The CDR3 runs 12 residues. The CDR3 loop reads CASRGGTYEQYF. The CDR3 region has the DNA TGTGCCAGCAGAGGGGGCACCTACGAGCAGTACTTC.

This clone is a singleton in its sample. The chain's CDR3 is CSTRTGGVTEAFF. The CDR3 DNA is TGCAGCACACGGACAGGGGGCGTAACTGAAGCTTTCTTT. This rearrangement joins TRBV29-1 to TRBJ1-1; TRBD1 matches at 11 bases. The CDR3 runs 13 residues. J was trimmed by 5 bases and V by 8 bases; bases with no gene match: 7. Germline-derived CDR1 and CDR2 are SQVTM and ANQGSEA. Based on the CDR3 plus reference TRBV29-1 and TRBJ1-1, the full variable domain is SAVISQKPSRDICQRGTSLTIQCQVDSQVTMMFWYRQQPGQSLTLIATANQGSEATYESGFVIDKFPISRPNLTFSTLTVSNMSPEDSSIYLCSTRTGGVTEAFFGQGTRLTVV.